This entry features one TCR beta chain sequence. Its antigen is currently unknown. Trimming shortened V by 4 bases and J by 0 bases, and 13 bases separated the two germline ends. There are 15 residues in the CDR3. Germline V CDR1 and CDR2: SGHDT, YYEEEE. Some clones are missing from TCRdb's copy, which holds only in-frame ones; the method was immunoSEQ multiplex PCR. Seen here are about 2.1 million clones, roughly 95% observed once, and the top ten hold around 1.7%. Positive CCR7 selection of CD45RO-negative cells yielded the naive CD8 cells, and terminally differentiated effector memory CD45RA+ cells were excluded. These data originate in a study of shared clonotypes between healthy human individuals. Overall study results and limits: Naive subsets typically showed greater estimated richness than memory subsets.

The J gene is TRBJ1-2, the V gene TRBV5-6, with a tentative D call TRBD1 (5 bases). Sequencing was carried out using naive CD8+ T cells from PBMCs. This receptor was taken from a man in his late teens or twenties in good health. Some clones in this sample may be carry-over from other donors' samples. The CDR3 DNA reads as TGTGCCAGCAGCCGGGACCAGGGAGCTAACTATGGCTACACCTTC. Amino acid sequence: CASSRDQGANYGYTF.